The next 14 T cell receptor beta chains were all read from a single sample in a study of blood T cell repertoires in COVID-19 (dated by TCRdb to the early 2020s). To prepare the library, the immunoSEQ multiplex PCR assay was applied. In its TCRdb copy, this immuneACCESS table keeps in-frame sequences only and misses some clones. Where compared with another copy, unresolved V genes explain less than half of these, and the others have no known cause. For this sample there are 66,000 or so clones; about 86% appear just once. 6.9% of the sample belongs to the ten largest clones. Sequencing was carried out using peripheral blood. All receptors derive from a man between 45 and 60 years old with active COVID-19.

The chain employs TRBV5-5 and TRBJ2-3, with D unclear. This CDR3 contains 16 residues. CDR1 and CDR2 (germline): SGHKS, YYEKEE (reference sequence). V lost 3 bases and J 0 bases, leaving 14 bases between the germline ends. DNA for the CDR3: TGTGCCAGCAGCTCGAGAGGCGGCGATAGCACAGATACGCAGTATTTT. Translated: CASSSRGGDSTDTQYF.

This chain uses TRBV18 with TRBJ1-1; D gene ambiguous. Germline V gene sequence: CDR1 KGHSH, CDR2 LQKENI. The CDR3 has 14 residues. Between the trimmed V and J ends, which lost 2 bases and 6 bases, there was a span of 13 bases. CDR3 loop: CASSPREASPEAFF. In DNA, the CDR3 is TGTGCCAGCTCACCAAGGGAAGCTAGCCCTGAAGCTTTCTTT.

J is TRBJ1-4 and V is TRBV5-1, with 11 bases identical to TRBD1. Germline CDR1 reads SGHRS; CDR2 reads YFSETQ. V was clipped by 5 bases and J by 0 bases; unmatched bases: 3. This CDR3 spans 16 amino acids. CDR3 region: CASRQGQGATNEKLFF. The DNA for the CDR3 is TGCGCCAGCAGACAGGGACAGGGGGCAACTAATGAAAAACTGTTTTTT.

This chain uses TRBV9 with TRBJ1-5, with D unresolved. The ends were cut back, 0 bases at V and 0 bases at J, with 7 bases in the middle. The germline CDR1 and CDR2 sequences are SGDLS and YYNGEE. The CDR3 is made up of 15 amino acids. CDR3 protein: CASSVDVSSNQPQHF. The CDR3 DNA is TGTGCCAGCAGCGTAGATGTATCTAGCAATCAGCCCCAGCATTTT.

V and J are TRBV10-3 and TRBJ2-1, with TRBD2 matching 9 bases. Trimming removed 1 base from V and 8 bases from J; junction bases left unmatched: 9. The length of the CDR3 is 16 residues. CDR1 is ENHRY, CDR2 SYGVKD, per germline. CDR3 protein: CAISEWNSGSTDEQFF. CDR3 in DNA: TGTGCCATCAGTGAGTGGAATAGCGGGAGTACGGATGAGCAGTTCTTC.

This clone is labeled as medium-sized (0.01 to 0.1%). This chain joins TRBV7-8 and TRBJ2-1; 13 bases align to TRBD2. This CDR3 is built from 19 residues. CDR1 SGHVS and CDR2 FQNEAQ come from the germline V gene. The V gene end was trimmed by 1 base and the J gene end by 1 base; junction bases not matched to a gene: 7. CDR3 loop: CASSLVVTSGRPSYNEQFF. CDR3 in DNA: TGTGCCAGCAGCTTAGTAGTGACTAGCGGGAGGCCGTCCTACAATGAGCAGTTCTTC.

This chain connects TRBV9 to TRBJ2-5; tentatively, D is TRBD2 (6 bases). The CDR3 runs to 16 residues. V lost 4 bases and J 2 bases, leaving 18 bases between the germline ends. Germline assignment: CDR1 SGDLS and CDR2 YYNGEE. CDR3 loop: CASSSPDSGLQETQYF. The CDR3, as DNA: TGTGCCAGCAGCTCCCCCGACAGCGGACTACAAGAGACCCAGTACTTC.

The rearrangement uses TRBV5-1 and TRBJ2-7; TRBD2 might be the D (6 bases). CDR3 size: 15 residues. V dropped 5 bases and J dropped 4 bases, with 19 bases sitting between them. Germline V lookup: CDR1 SGHRS, CDR2 YFSETQ. CDR3 nucleotides: TGCGCCAGCAGGCCCCTCTCCGCGGAGGGGTACGAGCAGTACTTC. This translates into CASRPLSAEGYEQYF.

Here the CDR3 DNA reads TGTGCCAGCAGCTTAGCCCCTCCGGGACTAGCGGTCAATGAGCAGTTCTTC. Protein: CASSLAPPGLAVNEQFF. J is TRBJ2-1 and V is TRBV7-9, with 11 bases matching TRBD2. The CDR3 has 17 residues. Germline trimming cut 0 bases from V and 6 bases from J; bases unmatched to any gene: 7. From germline, CDR1 is SEHNR and CDR2 FQNEAQ (reference sequence).

The chain recombines TRBV12-5 with TRBJ2-3, with D tentatively TRBD2 (6 bases). Per germline, CDR1 LGHNT and CDR2 FRNRAP. V was trimmed by 6 bases and J by 6 bases, leaving 7 bases between them. This CDR3 has 11 residues. CDR3 DNA: TGTGCTAGTGGCCGGGGGGATACGCAGTATTTT. Translation gives CASGRGDTQYF.

J is TRBJ1-3 and V is TRBV11-3; tentatively, D is TRBD1 (6 bases). The germline V gene has CDR1 SGHNT and CDR2 YENEEA. Trimming stripped 5 bases from V and 2 bases from J, with 13 bases between. There are 15 residues in the CDR3. Here the CDR3 DNA reads TGTGCCAGCAGCAGCTTTGGACAGCCTGGAAACACCATATATTTT. Encoded protein: CASSSFGQPGNTIYF.

The rearrangement links TRBV3-1 (or the pseudogene TRBV3-2) to TRBJ1-2; D perhaps matches TRBD1 (5 bases). Trimming stripped 0 bases from V and 6 bases from J, with 20 bases between. The CDR3 contains 17 residues. CDR1 and CDR2 from the germline V gene are LGHDT and YNNKEL (reference sequence). The CDR3 is CASSQDGSRGIGHGYTF. DNA for the CDR3: TGTGCCAGCAGCCAAGATGGTTCAAGGGGAATCGGGCATGGCTACACCTTC.

The chain links TRBV9 to TRBJ2-3, with 12 bases that match TRBD2. The CDR3 is made up of 18 amino acids. CDR1 and CDR2 (germline): SGDLS, YYNGEE. J gave up 1 base and V 4 bases, and 10 bases lay outside the gene matches. The CDR3 DNA follows: TGTGCCAGCAGCACCCTAGCGGGAGGGGTGAGGGGCACAGATACGCAGTATTTT. It translates to CASSTLAGGVRGTDTQYF. Together with reference TRBV9 and TRBJ2-3, the CDR3 gives the full variable domain: DSGVTQTPKHLITATGQRVTLRCSPRSGDLSVYWYQQSLDQGLQFLIQYYNGEERAKGNILERFSAQQFPDLHSELNLSSLELGDSALYFCASSTLAGGVRGTDTQYFGPGTRLTVL.

The chain employs TRBV6-5 and TRBJ2-7; D not certain. Per germline, CDR1 MNHEY and CDR2 SVGAGI. The length of the CDR3 is 12 residues. This chain's CDR3 is CATHERPNEQYF. CDR3 nucleotides: TGTGCTACCCATGAGCGCCCCAACGAGCAGTACTTC.